These 3 T cell receptor beta chains originate from one sample sequenced in a study of early T cells in non-severe SARS-CoV-2 infection. Via MiXCR, TCRdb re-called the 5' RACE reads, giving one row per CDR3 protein. The top ten hold 3.5% to 5% of the sample, which has fewer than 30,000 distinct CDR3 sequences, about 5% seen once. The sequenced material came from whole blood. The source of these receptors is an adult who was a healthcare worker with PCR-confirmed SARS-CoV-2 infection or an uninfected control (not recorded which).

This clonotype was seen many times. The chain combines TRBV7-2 with TRBJ2-1; D might be TRBD2 (6 bases). This CDR3 region has 16 residues. Germline V lookup: CDR1 SGHTA, CDR2 FQGNSA. Trimming pared 1 base from V and 1 base from J, leaving 11 bases between. The CDR3 DNA follows: TGTGCCAGCAGCTTAGGGGCGGGATCATCCTACAATGAGCAGTTCTTC. Amino acids: CASSLGAGSSYNEQFF.

This clonotype has a count of ten or more. V gene TRBV5-1 combines with J gene TRBJ2-3, with 9 bases aligning to TRBD2. The CDR3 runs to 14 residues. Germline loops: CDR1 SGHRS, CDR2 YFSETQ. J lost 4 bases, V lost 4 bases, and 4 bases had no gene match. The CDR3 region is CASSNSGSADTQYF. The DNA for the CDR3 is TGCGCCAGCAGCAATAGCGGGAGTGCAGATACGCAGTATTTT. Full variable domain (rest looked up from reference TRBV5-1 and TRBJ2-3): KAGVTQTPRYLIKTRGQQVTLSCSPISGHRSVSWYQQTPGQGLQFLFEYFSETQRNKGNFPGRFSGRQFSNSRSEMNVSTLELGDSALYLCASSNSGSADTQYFGPGTRLTVL.

Ten or more counts support this clonotype. V usage is TRBV6-1 and J usage is TRBJ2-6, with D possibly being TRBD1 (5 bases). V was trimmed by 2 bases and J by 3 bases, leaving 11 bases between them. CDR3 length: 16 amino acids. Per germline, CDR1 MNHNS and CDR2 SASEGT. The CDR3 nucleotides are TGTGCCAGCAGTGAACCAGGGCCGGGTGGGGCCAACGTCCTGACTTTC. This gives the protein CASSEPGPGGANVLTF.